The next 9 T cell receptor beta chains were all read from a single sample in a study of T cell repertoires in cytomegalovirus infection. TCRdb re-called the reads with MiXCR, one entry per CDR3 protein. The data show approximately 240,000 distinct CDR3 sequences, about 12% seen once. The sample consisted of PBMCs. These receptors originate from a human donor in good health (CMV status not recorded). Some clones in this sample may be carry-over from other donors' samples.

This clonotype was counted ten times or more. The chain uses TRBV28 and TRBJ2-7, with TRBD1 matching over 11 bases. Germline assignment: CDR1 MDHEN and CDR2 SYDVKM. J was trimmed by 2 bases and V by 11 bases; bases with no gene match: 5. This CDR3 is built from 13 residues. In nucleotides, the CDR3 is TGTGCCTCTCGGGACAGGGGGGCCTACGAGCAGTACTTC. Protein sequence: CASRDRGAYEQYF.

This clonotype was seen at least ten times. The chain uses TRBV7-2 and TRBJ1-1; no reliable D call. The CDR3 extends over 13 amino acids. Per the germline V gene, CDR1 is SGHTA and CDR2 is FQGNSA. Between the trimmed V and J ends, which lost 4 bases and 1 base, there was a span of 7 bases. The CDR3 here is CASSSSSNTEAFF. The CDR3, as DNA: TGTGCCAGCAGCTCCTCTTCGAACACTGAAGCTTTCTTT.

This clonotype was recorded at least ten times. The chain links TRBV5-5 to TRBJ1-1, with D uncertain. The CDR3 length is 15 residues. V lost 2 bases to trimming and J lost 1 base, with 12 bases between them. The germline V gene has CDR1 SGHKS and CDR2 YYEKEE (reference sequence). CDR3 coding DNA: TGTGCCAGCAGCTTAAGCGTCAGATCGAACACTGAAGCTTTCTTT. This encodes CASSLSVRSNTEAFF.

The sample holds a few counts of this clonotype. V is TRBV27 and J is TRBJ2-4, with 8 bases fitting TRBD1. After removal of 5 bases from V and 0 bases from J, the junction contained 21 bases not matched to a gene. This CDR3 spans 21 amino acids. Germline lookup yields CDR1 MNHEY and CDR2 SMNVEV (reference sequence). Here the CDR3 DNA reads TGTGCCAGCAGTCCTGGGTTTGGCAGGGGGCTTCGATTGGGAGCCAAAAACATTCAGTACTTC. Its protein is CASSPGFGRGLRLGAKNIQYF.

This chain joins TRBV19 and TRBJ1-5; D gene unclear. V was cut by 4 bases and J by 3 bases, with 7 bases left in between. Germline V gene lookup returns CDR1 LNHDA and CDR2 SQIVND (reference sequence). The CDR3 is 13 amino acids. The chain's CDR3 is CASSKSVNQPQHF. The CDR3 region has the DNA TGTGCCAGTAGTAAGTCCGTCAATCAGCCCCAGCATTTT.

This clonotype was observed a few times. The chain joins TRBV30 to TRBJ2-2; D gene unclear. V was clipped by 4 bases and J by 1 base, with 10 bases between them. The germline V gene encodes CDR1 GTSNPN and CDR2 SVGIG (reference sequence). This CDR3 has 14 residues. The DNA of the CDR3 is TGTGCCTGGATGGGAAGGAAGAACACCGGGGAGCTGTTTTTT. Translation gives CAWMGRKNTGELFF.

This clonotype was counted between two and nine times. The gene calls are TRBV20-1 and TRBJ2-5; maybe TRBD1 (6 bases). Trimming removed 6 bases from V and 7 bases from J, with 18 bases in between. The germline V gene encodes CDR1 DFQATT and CDR2 SNEGSKA (reference sequence). This CDR3 spans 13 amino acids. The CDR3: CSAQTQGEVTQYF. The CDR3 nucleotides read TGCAGTGCCCAGACACAGGGCGAGGTGACCCAGTACTTC.

At least ten counts were recorded for this clonotype. The rearrangement links TRBV6-2 or TRBV6-3 to TRBJ2-1; 14 bases align to TRBD2. Losses at the gene ends were 4 bases for V and 6 bases for J; bases not matched to a gene: 5. The germline gives CDR1 MNHEY, CDR2 SVGEGT. The CDR3 consists of 16 residues. The CDR3 region is CASSWATSGRANEQFF. Written as DNA, the CDR3 is TGTGCCAGCAGTTGGGCGACTAGCGGGAGGGCCAATGAGCAGTTCTTC.

The table lists this clonotype with many counts. The chain joins TRBV25-1 to TRBJ2-1; TRBD2 matches at 8 bases. The CDR3 sequence is 15 residues long. V lost 3 bases to trimming and J lost 8 bases; unmatched junction nucleotides: 9. Germline V lookup: CDR1 MGHDK, CDR2 SYGVNS. The CDR3 DNA sequence: TGTGCCAGCAGTGAGGCGAGCGGGAGTAGGGATGAGCAGTTCTTC. Its protein is CASSEASGSRDEQFF.